This T cell receptor (beta chain) emerged from a study of blood T cells in healthy people across ages. Overall study: Capturing about one barcoded beta molecule per two T cells was achieved by template switching.

This clonotype has a handful of counts. Total RNA was extracted at no less than 6 micrograms per sample. Then a second PCR, running roughly 7 to 12 cycles, was carried out with a sample-barcoded 5' primer and a J-beta primer mix. Every cDNA molecule bore a tag from a template-switch adaptor containing 12 random nucleotides. TCRdb reanalysed the 5' RACE reads using MiXCR and keeps one entry per CDR3 protein. This sample has approximately 690,000 distinct CDR3 sequences, with 40% to 50% found just once. Germline loops: CDR1 MGHDK, CDR2 SYGVNS. This CDR3 is 16 amino acids long. V shed 6 bases, J shed 5 bases, and the junction held 10 bases outside the gene matches.

The rearrangement links TRBV25-1 to TRBJ1-6, with 7 positions matching TRBD1. Sequenced: blood. This TCR was sampled from a man older than 75 in good health. CDR3 in amino acids: CASSLSGGMDNSPLHF. Here the CDR3 DNA reads TGTGCCAGCAGCCTATCAGGGGGTATGGATAATTCACCCCTCCACTTT.